These 28 T cell receptor beta chains were all obtained from the same sample, sequenced in a study of cytomegalovirus exposure and HLA in healthy donors. Use of 60 Vbeta and 13 Jbeta primers characterized the PCR. Only in-frame clones appear in the TCRdb table, and some are missing; sequencing was by immunoSEQ multiplex PCR. The table lists under 200,000 clones, 55% to 80% of them singletons. Sequenced: PBMCs. These receptors were obtained from a woman between 18 and 29 years old in good health and CMV-seropositive.

This chain joins TRBV10-3 and TRBJ2-6; the D is unclear. In germline, CDR1 is ENHRY, CDR2 SYGVKD. The CDR3 extends over 19 amino acids. Deletions cut 0 bases from V and 0 bases from J, with 15 bases between. The CDR3 protein is CAISESVGQSISGANVLTF. CDR3 DNA: TGTGCCATCAGTGAGTCGGTGGGCCAGTCTATCTCTGGGGCCAACGTCCTGACTTTC.

This clone was observed a handful of times. The chain employs TRBV6-5 and TRBJ1-1; D is unresolved. Germline V lookup: CDR1 MNHEY, CDR2 SVGAGI. The CDR3 spans 15 residues. Trimming shortened V by 0 bases and J by 3 bases, and 11 bases separated the two germline ends. The CDR3 DNA sequence: TGTGCCAGCAGTTACTCGGGTGGGAGGCACACTGAAGCTTTCTTT. Protein sequence: CASSYSGGRHTEAFF.

The chain combines TRBV7-2 with TRBJ2-5; TRBD1 aligns across 9 bases. The ends lost 5 bases at V and 0 bases at J; junction bases unmatched: 16. This CDR3 is 19 amino acids long. The germline V gene has CDR1 SGHTA and CDR2 FQGNSA. CDR3 nucleotides: TGTGCCAGCAGCCCCCATGAGGGACAGGGTCAGAATTACCAAGAGACCCAGTACTTC. Protein product: CASSPHEGQGQNYQETQYF.

The CDR3 sequence is CASSFAPPQGLDTEAFF. For the CDR3, the DNA is TGTGCCAGCAGTTTTGCCCCCCCACAGGGGTTGGACACTGAAGCTTTCTTT. The chain joins TRBV27 to TRBJ1-1, with TRBD1 matching 7 bases. J lost 3 bases, V lost 3 bases, and 13 bases had no gene match. Germline CDR1 MNHEY, CDR2 SMNVEV (reference sequence). This CDR3 has 17 residues.

The chain combines TRBV5-1 with TRBJ2-1, with D possibly matching TRBD1 (6 bases). This CDR3 spans 16 amino acids. The ends were cut back, 0 bases at V and 8 bases at J, with 18 bases in the middle. The germline gives CDR1 SGHRS, CDR2 YFSETQ. As DNA, the CDR3 is TGCGCCAGCAGCTTGGGGACGTTCCTAGGGGGAGATGAGCAGTTCTTC. It encodes CASSLGTFLGGDEQFF.

In DNA form, the CDR3 reads TGTGCCAGCTCAGTGATCGCCACAGGGGAAAAGGGAAGTCTGTTTTTT. The encoded protein is CASSVIATGEKGSLFF. V is TRBV18 and J is TRBJ1-4, with 7 bases that match TRBD1. J was trimmed by 14 bases and V by 5 bases; bases with no gene match: 20. CDR3 length: 16 residues. Germline V gene sequence: CDR1 KGHSH, CDR2 LQKENI.

The chain employs TRBV5-1 and TRBJ1-2; tentative D call: TRBD1 (6 bases). The CDR3 covers 13 residues. Germline lookup yields CDR1 SGHRS and CDR2 YFSETQ. Deletions cut 3 bases from V and 7 bases from J, with 13 bases between. The CDR3 loop reads CASSSKQGSGYTF. The CDR3 nucleotides read TGCGCCAGCAGCTCCAAACAGGGTAGTGGCTACACCTTC.

The chain employs TRBV6-1 and TRBJ2-2, with D unresolved. This CDR3 region has 13 residues. CDR1 and CDR2 (germline): MNHNS, SASEGT. Trimming left V 3 bases short and J 7 bases short, with 9 bases between. The CDR3 coding sequence is TGTGCCAGCAGTGAGCGGTGGTTCGGGGAGCTGTTTTTT. Amino acid sequence: CASSERWFGELFF.

This chain links TRBV5-4 with TRBJ2-1, with 8 bases identical to TRBD2. The CDR3 length is 16 residues. Germline V lookup: CDR1 SGHNT, CDR2 YYREEE (reference sequence). V was clipped by 3 bases and J by 4 bases; unmatched bases: 9. CDR3 sequence reads: CASSWRTSSGYNEQFF. In nucleotides, the CDR3 is TGTGCCAGCAGCTGGAGGACTAGCAGCGGATACAATGAGCAGTTCTTC. The full variable domain, rest sourced from reference TRBV5-4 and TRBJ2-1, is ETGVTQSPTHLIKTRGQQVTLRCSSQSGHNTVSWYQQALGQGPQFIFQYYREEENGRGNFPPRFSGLQFPNYSSELNVNALELDDSALYLCASSWRTSSGYNEQFFGPGTRLTVL.

The chain couples TRBV27 to TRBJ1-1; possibly TRBD1 for D (6 bases). The germline V gene encodes CDR1 MNHEY and CDR2 SMNVEV (reference sequence). Trimming took 2 bases from V and 2 from J, leaving 15 bases between them. CDR3 length equals 16 residues. CDR3 coding DNA: TGTGCCAGCAGTTTAAAAGCAGGGGTTAGAAACACTGAAGCTTTCTTT. Protein sequence: CASSLKAGVRNTEAFF.

The chain is built from TRBV19 and TRBJ2-1; D call uncertain. V lost 1 base and J 4 bases, leaving 8 bases between the germline ends. Germline CDR1 is LNHDA and CDR2 is SQIVND (reference sequence). The CDR3 length is 14 residues. The CDR3 here is CASSIAILYNEQFF. The DNA for the CDR3 is TGTGCCAGTAGTATAGCGATACTTTACAATGAGCAGTTCTTC.

V is TRBV13 and J is TRBJ2-3; TRBD1 aligns across 7 bases. V shed 4 bases and J 2 bases; nucleotides not matched to a gene: 6. The CDR3 has 15 residues. From germline, CDR1 is PRHDT and CDR2 FYEKMQ (reference sequence). The DNA for the CDR3 is TGTGCCAGCAGCTCGGGACAGACTTACACAGATACGCAGTATTTT. This encodes CASSSGQTYTDTQYF.

The chain is built from TRBV19 and TRBJ1-4, with D possibly TRBD1 on 5 matching bases. The CDR3 sequence is 17 residues long. Germline V gene sequence: CDR1 LNHDA, CDR2 SQIVND (reference sequence). Trimming left V 4 bases short and J 5 bases short, with 20 bases between. For the CDR3, the DNA is TGTGCCAGTAGTAAGTGGGAGGCCGGGGCCTCGAATGAAAAACTGTTTTTT. Its protein is CASSKWEAGASNEKLFF.

The gene calls are TRBV10-3 and TRBJ2-5, with TRBD1 matching 8 bases. Germline V gene data show CDR1 as ENHRY and CDR2 as SYGVKD. The CDR3 loop spans 13 amino acids. The V segment lost 8 bases and the J segment 3 bases; nucleotides outside the gene matches: 5. The CDR3 spells CAIAQTGEETQYF. CDR3 nucleotides: TGTGCCATCGCGCAGACAGGGGAAGAGACCCAGTACTTC.

This chain joins TRBV27 and TRBJ2-5, with 7 nucleotides matching TRBD1. The germline gives CDR1 MNHEY, CDR2 SMNVEV (reference sequence). The CDR3 has 15 amino acids. The ends lost 5 bases at V and 8 bases at J; junction bases unmatched: 14. The CDR3 here is CASSRNDRVGFTQYF. For the CDR3, the DNA is TGTGCCAGCAGTCGTAATGACAGGGTGGGATTCACCCAGTACTTC.

This clone appeared once. The chain couples TRBV9 to TRBJ2-2; TRBD2 matches at 12 bases. Germline trimming cut 4 bases from V and 1 base from J; bases unmatched to any gene: 11. CDR1 and CDR2 from the germline V gene are SGDLS and YYNGEE. CDR3 length: 19 residues. The DNA for the CDR3 is TGTGCCAGCAGCCCTACTAGCGGGGGGTCCATACAGAACACCGGGGAGCTGTTTTTT. Encoded protein: CASSPTSGGSIQNTGELFF.

This chain joins TRBV7-2 and TRBJ1-5, with a tentative D call TRBD1 (5 bases). Germline V gives CDR1 SGHTA, CDR2 FQGNSA. Trimming stripped 3 bases from V and 0 bases from J, with 12 bases between. This CDR3 is 16 amino acids long. CDR3 sequence: CASSFLQGNSNQPQHF. In DNA, the CDR3 is TGTGCCAGCAGCTTCCTCCAGGGTAATAGCAATCAGCCCCAGCATTTT.

The CDR3 region has the DNA TGTGCCAGCAGCGTGAGGTTGAACACTGAAGCTTTCTTT. This gives the protein CASSVRLNTEAFF. The chain combines TRBV9 with TRBJ1-1; D is unresolved. V was pared by 2 bases and J by 0 bases, with 5 bases between. The CDR3 totals 13 residues. CDR1 SGDLS and CDR2 YYNGEE come from the germline V gene.

This clone was seen a single time. A junction boundary mismatches the germline segment, possibly from a read error. The sample holds other DNA sequences that translate to the same CDR3. This chain's CDR3 is CASSLGIREETQYF. CDR3 bases: TGTGCCAGCAGTTTGGGCATTAGAGAAGAGACCCAGTACTTC. This chain connects TRBV5-4 to TRBJ2-5; no clear D. The CDR3 totals 14 residues. Germline CDR1 reads SGHNT; CDR2 reads YYREEE (reference sequence). The variable domain in full, completed from reference TRBV5-4 and TRBJ2-5, reads ETGVTQSPTHLIKTRGQQVTLRCSSQSGHNTVSWYQQALGQGPQFIFQYYREEENGRGNFPPRFSGLQFPNYSSELNVNALELDDSALYLCASSLGIREETQYFGPGTRLLVL.

This clone has only one observation. The gene calls are TRBV5-6 and TRBJ2-7; TRBD2 is a possible D gene (5 bases). Trimming left V 5 bases short and J 4 bases short, with 13 bases between. Germline V gene lookup returns CDR1 SGHDT and CDR2 YYEEEE. This CDR3 has 13 amino acids. The CDR3 DNA sequence: TGTGCCAGCAGGGACGGGGAAAGATACGAGCAGTACTTC. It encodes CASRDGERYEQYF.

V gene TRBV5-4 combines with J gene TRBJ2-3; 8 nucleotides align to TRBD2. The CDR3 spans 16 residues. The germline V gene has CDR1 SGHNT and CDR2 YYREEE (reference sequence). Trimming cost V 3 bases and J 2 bases; bases outside gene matches: 8. CDR3 DNA sequence: TGTGCCAGCAGCTCTTACGGGACTAGGTACACAGATACGCAGTATTTT. Translating gives CASSSYGTRYTDTQYF.

CDR3 bases: TGTGCCAGCAGCTCAGGGGGGTCTGGGGCCAACGTCCTGACTTTC. Translation gives CASSSGGSGANVLTF. The chain has TRBV7-3 and TRBJ2-6; possible D gene TRBD1, 7 bases. Trimming pared 4 bases from V and 1 base from J, leaving 8 bases between. Germline V CDR1 and CDR2: SGHTA, FQGTGA. The length of the CDR3 is 15 residues.

This clone was detected a few times. The chain combines TRBV5-1 with TRBJ2-2; D is undetermined. Germline V gene data show CDR1 as SGHRS and CDR2 as YFSETQ. V was shortened by 0 bases and J by 3 bases, with 6 bases between the two germline ends. The CDR3 consists of 14 residues. This chain's CDR3 is CASSLGPDTGELFF. The CDR3 region has the DNA TGCGCCAGCAGCTTGGGGCCCGACACCGGGGAGCTGTTTTTT.

The CDR3 loop reads CASSEAGRVNQPQHF. Here the CDR3 DNA reads TGTGCCAGCAGTGAAGCCGGCAGGGTGAATCAGCCCCAGCATTTT. The chain recombines TRBV6-1 with TRBJ1-5; TRBD1 is a possible D gene (5 bases). The length of the CDR3 is 15 residues. The germline V and J ends were trimmed by 0 bases and 4 bases, with 10 bases remaining between them. Germline CDR1 MNHNS, CDR2 SASEGT.

This chain uses TRBV29-1 with TRBJ2-7; 10 nucleotides match TRBD1. The trim removed 7 bases at V and 4 bases at J, leaving 7 bases unmatched. CDR1 is SQVTM, CDR2 ANQGSEA, per germline. The length of the CDR3 is 13 residues. The CDR3 DNA sequence: TGCAGCGCGGGACAGGGGCCGGTTTACGAGCAGTACTTC. It is translated as CSAGQGPVYEQYF.

This clone was observed a handful of times. This chain joins TRBV29-1 and TRBJ2-7; 10 nucleotides align to TRBD2. This CDR3 has 14 amino acids. Germline CDR1 SQVTM, CDR2 ANQGSEA. V shed 6 bases and J 3 bases; nucleotides not matched to a gene: 8. In nucleotides, the CDR3 is TGCAGCGTGGGCATAGCGGGAGGTTTCTACGAGCAGTACTTC. Translating it yields CSVGIAGGFYEQYF.

The chain couples TRBV6-5 to TRBJ2-7; 9 bases match TRBD1. V was clipped by 5 bases and J by 2 bases; unmatched bases: 7. Germline CDR1 reads MNHEY; CDR2 reads SVGAGI. The CDR3 extends over 15 amino acids. The CDR3 region is CASSPRDRAPYEQYF. For the CDR3, the DNA is TGTGCCAGCAGTCCCCGGGACAGGGCGCCCTACGAGCAGTACTTC.

The chain is built from TRBV5-1 and TRBJ2-7; 11 nucleotides agree with TRBD1. The CDR3 has 14 residues. With 4 bases clipped from V and 5 bases from J, the junction kept 5 bases outside the gene matches. Germline loops: CDR1 SGHRS, CDR2 YFSETQ. The CDR3 nucleotides read TGCGCCAGCAGCCGGGGACAGGGGGGGGACGAGCAGTACTTC. This encodes CASSRGQGGDEQYF.